This T cell receptor (beta chain) emerged from a study of blood T cell repertoires in COVID-19. Background on the study: The analysed material was cDNA or gDNA that came from T cells, B-cell-depleted T cells, or PBMCs.

V shed 1 base and J shed 0 bases, with 12 bases lying between them. The germline V gene encodes CDR1 SGHAT and CDR2 FQDESV (reference sequence). This CDR3 has 16 amino acids. Sequenced by immunoSEQ multiplex PCR; TCRdb stores in-frame clones only, minus some. This table holds 150,000 to 200,000 clones, more than 85% found once. The rearrangement joins TRBV11-1 to TRBJ1-1; D is uncertain. The material sequenced was PBMCs or T cells enriched from blood (not recorded which). This TCR was recovered from a human donor with acute COVID-19. The donor label of this sample is uncertain. This CDR3 is CASSLGRGVMNTEAFF. The CDR3 bases are TGTGCCAGCAGCTTAGGTCGAGGAGTCATGAACACTGAAGCTTTCTTT.